These 14 T cell receptor beta chains originate from one sample sequenced in a study of OX40 agonist ivuxolimab in advanced cancers. Assay: immunoSEQ multiplex PCR; the TCRdb copy retains only in-frame clones and omits some. The sample has about 45,000 clones, approximately 84% seen once. This specimen was CD4+ or CD8+ T cells sorted from blood, taken in a trial of the OX40 agonist ivuxolimab. The receptors were sampled from an adult with an advanced solid tumor such as melanoma, head and neck, liver or kidney cancer.

V gene TRBV29-1 combines with J gene TRBJ1-4, with D possibly being TRBD1 (5 bases). The CDR3 spans 12 residues. The germline CDR1 and CDR2 sequences are SQVTM and ANQGSEA. Between the trimmed V and J ends, which lost 6 bases and 10 bases, there was a span of 15 bases. The CDR3 is CSVGGTEGKLFF. CDR3 DNA: TGCAGCGTCGGCGGGACGGAGGGAAAACTGTTTTTT.

J is TRBJ2-1 and V is TRBV5-6; no reliable D call. CDR1 and CDR2 (germline): SGHDT, YYEEEE. Between the trimmed V and J ends, which lost 1 base and 6 bases, there was a span of 11 bases. CDR3 length: 14 amino acids. CDR3 sequence reads: CASSLRNSPNEQFF. As DNA, the CDR3 is TGTGCCAGCAGCTTGAGGAACTCCCCCAATGAGCAGTTCTTC.

This clone was seen just once. This chain uses TRBV27 with TRBJ1-5; D not resolved. V was clipped by 5 bases and J by 1 base, with 12 bases between them. Per germline, CDR1 MNHEY and CDR2 SMNVEV (reference sequence). This CDR3 has 15 amino acids. CDR3 loop: CASSPRLTSNQPQHF. CDR3 nucleotides: TGTGCCAGCAGTCCACGGTTGACGAGCAATCAGCCCCAGCATTTT.

The rearrangement links TRBV10-1 to TRBJ1-1; D not certain. Germline V gives CDR1 WNHNN, CDR2 SYGVQD (reference sequence). The CDR3 has 14 amino acids. V was shortened by 8 bases and J by 3 bases, with 16 bases between the two germline ends. The CDR3 protein is CASLFHGRHTEAFF. CDR3 in DNA: TGCGCCAGCTTATTCCACGGCCGCCACACTGAAGCTTTCTTT.

This clone came up once. The gene calls are TRBV2 and TRBJ2-7; 10 nucleotides match TRBD1. The germline CDR1 and CDR2 sequences are SNHLY and FYNNEI. V was pared by 8 bases and J by 4 bases, with 5 bases of the junction left unmatched. The CDR3 loop spans 13 amino acids. DNA of the CDR3: TGTGCCAGCCCTCCGGGACAGGGGTACGAGCAGTACTTC. Translated: CASPPGQGYEQYF. Drawing the rest from reference TRBV2 and TRBJ2-7, the complete variable domain is EPEVTQTPSHQVTQMGQEVILRCVPISNHLYFYWYRQILGQKVEFLVSFYNNEISEKSEIFDDQFSVERPDGSNFTLKIRSTKLEDSAMYFCASPPGQGYEQYFGPGTRLTVT.

The chain uses TRBV6-6 and TRBJ2-7; 10 nucleotides agree with TRBD1. The CDR3 length is 15 residues. The V segment lost 5 bases and the J segment 3 bases; nucleotides outside the gene matches: 7. Germline assignment: CDR1 MNHNY and CDR2 SVGAGI (reference sequence). In nucleotides, the CDR3 is TGTGCCAGCAGTCAGGGGACAGGGGTTTTCTACGAGCAGTACTTC. Its protein product is CASSQGTGVFYEQYF.

The V gene is TRBV5-1, the J gene TRBJ2-5; D may be TRBD2 (6 bases). V lost 4 bases and J 5 bases, leaving 15 bases between the germline ends. CDR1 and CDR2 from the germline V gene are SGHRS and YFSETQ. The CDR3 spans 14 residues. CDR3 amino acids: CASSTNGGKETQYF. DNA of the CDR3: TGCGCCAGCAGCACAAACGGGGGTAAGGAGACCCAGTACTTC.

The J gene is TRBJ2-1, the V gene TRBV4-1; D tentatively fits TRBD1 or TRBD2 (5 bases each). The V gene's germline CDR1 is MGHRA and CDR2 YSYEKL. CDR3 length: 16 amino acids. V was pared by 1 base and J by 3 bases, with 13 bases between. The CDR3 DNA sequence: TGCGCCAGCAGCCAAGCGACCGGGACCCGCTACAATGAGCAGTTCTTC. Protein: CASSQATGTRYNEQFF.

The rearrangement uses TRBV6-1 and TRBJ2-3; 10 bases agree with TRBD1. The CDR3 is made up of 14 amino acids. V trimming: 10 bases; J trimming: 6 bases; junction bases outside the gene matches: 10. CDR1 and CDR2 (germline): MNHNS, SASEGT. CDR3 amino acids: CAISPRDRGDTQYF. The CDR3 region has the DNA TGTGCCATCTCACCCCGGGACAGGGGTGATACGCAGTATTTT.

CDR3 DNA sequence: TGTGCCAGTAGTATAGGAGGGGGAGACTATGGCTACACCTTC. Its protein product is CASSIGGGDYGYTF. This chain links TRBV19 with TRBJ1-2; weak D call: TRBD1 (6 bases). Trimming took off 1 base at V and 3 bases at J, with 9 bases between the two ends. Germline V gives CDR1 LNHDA, CDR2 SQIVND (reference sequence). There are 14 residues in the CDR3.

The rearrangement links TRBV5-5 to TRBJ1-5; weak D call: TRBD1 (6 bases). The CDR3 contains 14 residues. Germline V gene sequence: CDR1 SGHKS, CDR2 YYEKEE (reference sequence). The V end lost 4 bases, the J end lost 7 bases, and 15 bases lay between the germline ends. CDR3 in amino acids: CASSLEGGGQPQHF. CDR3 nucleotides: TGTGCCAGCAGCCTCGAAGGGGGGGGACAGCCCCAGCATTTT.

V usage is TRBV19 and J usage is TRBJ2-5, with TRBD2 identical over 8 bases. Germline CDR1 LNHDA, CDR2 SQIVND (reference sequence). V gave up 5 bases and J gave up 5 bases; unmatched junction bases: 7. The CDR3 sequence is 14 residues long. The CDR3 spells CASSPSRGGETQYF. In DNA form, the CDR3 reads TGTGCCAGTAGTCCCTCGCGCGGGGGGGAGACCCAGTACTTC.

The V call is TRBV29-1, the J call TRBJ2-7; 9 bases match TRBD2. Unmatched junction bases numbered 10, after V lost 6 bases and J lost 7 bases. The length of the CDR3 is 13 residues. Per the germline V gene, CDR1 is SQVTM and CDR2 is ANQGSEA. CDR3 sequence reads: CSVRRGGTGEQYF. CDR3 bases: TGCAGCGTCAGGCGGGGGGGGACGGGTGAGCAGTACTTC.

The chain carries TRBV4-3 and TRBJ2-7; 9 nucleotides agree with TRBD1. CDR1 and CDR2 (germline): LGHNA, YSLEER. The junction had 17 bases not matched to a gene; V was cut back by 1 base and J by 4 bases. The CDR3 covers 19 residues. CDR3 in DNA: TGCGCCAGCAGCCAAGGAGTCGGGACAGGGACGGTGATAGGGTACGAGCAGTACTTC. Protein sequence: CASSQGVGTGTVIGYEQYF.